This TCR beta chain was documented in a study of T-cell memory formation after mild COVID-19. Constant-segment-primed 5'RACE gave TCR alpha and TCR beta cDNA libraries with sample barcodes and UMIs. TCRdb called the 5' RACE reads again in MiXCR, with one record for every CDR3 protein. The sample holds nearly 350,000 distinct CDR3 sequences, 10% to 15% seen once. V lost 2 bases and J 6 bases, leaving 14 bases between the germline ends. Per germline, CDR1 SGHTA and CDR2 FQGNSA. This CDR3 has 15 residues. As regards this clonotype: The antigen remains undetermined.

Study findings and constraints: Several responding clones turned up in pre-infection memory, indicating that cross-reactive memory may have taken part. Shrinking CD4+ clones resided mostly in CM and EM, and CD8+ ones in EMRA. The second-wave clones peaking on day 37 were not confirmed as SARS-CoV-2-specific.

This sequence was found in a man between 18 and 29 years old who had mild COVID-19 (a few samples of this study predate the infection). Cell type and time point are not known. The chain links TRBV7-2 to TRBJ2-1; a possible D gene is TRBD2 (6 bases). The sequencing sample was made of PBMCs or a T cell subset sorted from them (not recorded which). CDR3 nucleotide sequence: TGTGCCAGCAGCTTAAACAGCGGGTGGACCAATGAGCAGTTCTTC. This sequence encodes CASSLNSGWTNEQFF. Variable domain in full (rest from reference TRBV7-2 and TRBJ2-1): GAGVSQSPSNKVTEKGKDVELRCDPISGHTALYWYRQSLGQGLEFLIYFQGNSAPDKSGLPSDRFSAERTGGSVSTLTIQRTQQEDSAVYLCASSLNSGWTNEQFFGPGTRLTVL.